Listed here are 30 T cell receptor beta chains from one sample, sequenced in a study of T cells in tumors after PD-1 blockade. Generated by immunoSEQ multiplex PCR, the TCRdb table keeps only in-frame clones and is missing some. The sample lists around 35,000 clones, approximately 73% occurring once. The starting material was PBMCs, obtained after anti-PD-1 treatment. All receptors come from a human donor with basal cell carcinoma.

The chain combines TRBV5-1 with TRBJ2-2; D gene ambiguous. Germline CDR1 and CDR2: SGHRS and YFSETQ. The V end lost 4 bases, the J end lost 6 bases, and 7 bases lay between the germline ends. This CDR3 spans 12 amino acids. Here the CDR3 DNA reads TGCGCCAGCAGCCCCGGGTCCGGGGAGCTGTTTTTT. It translates to CASSPGSGELFF. Together with reference TRBV5-1 and TRBJ2-2, the CDR3 gives the full variable domain: KAGVTQTPRYLIKTRGQQVTLSCSPISGHRSVSWYQQTPGQGLQFLFEYFSETQRNKGNFPGRFSGRQFSNSRSEMNVSTLELGDSALYLCASSPGSGELFFGEGSRLTVL.

The rearrangement joins TRBV4-3 to TRBJ2-2, with 11 bases aligning to TRBD2. Trimming at V came to 0 bases and at J to 1 base, leaving 4 bases not matched to a gene. The CDR3 is 18 amino acids. Germline V gene data show CDR1 as LGHNA and CDR2 as YSLEER. The CDR3 nucleotides are TGCGCCAGCAGCCAAGATCTAGCGGGGGGCGTGAACACCGGGGAGCTGTTTTTT. Its translation: CASSQDLAGGVNTGELFF.

V and J are TRBV5-1 and TRBJ2-2, with 8 bases that match TRBD2. Germline-derived CDR1 and CDR2 are SGHRS and YFSETQ. CDR3 length: 19 amino acids. Trimming cost V 1 base and J 6 bases; bases outside gene matches: 17. In DNA form, the CDR3 reads TGCGCCAGCAGCTTGCAAGTGTTCAGGTCGGGACTAGAGGCCGGGGAGCTGTTTTTT. It yields the protein CASSLQVFRSGLEAGELFF.

The rearrangement joins TRBV24-1 to TRBJ1-1; tentatively, D is TRBD1 (6 bases). Deletions cut 5 bases from V and 3 bases from J, with 15 bases between. Germline V gives CDR1 KGHDR, CDR2 SFDVKD. The CDR3 covers 15 residues. The CDR3 protein is CATSGLTQGHTEAFF. The CDR3 DNA sequence: TGTGCCACCAGTGGCTTAACACAGGGACACACTGAAGCTTTCTTT.

The J gene is TRBJ2-1, the V gene TRBV5-6; D may be TRBD1 (5 bases). In germline, CDR1 is SGHDT, CDR2 YYEEEE. The CDR3 covers 14 residues. Trimming took off 4 bases at V and 9 bases at J, with 17 bases between the two ends. The CDR3 DNA reads as TGTGCCAGCAGCCCGATGCTGGGGCGAGGTGAGCAGTTCTTC. It is translated as CASSPMLGRGEQFF. The variable domain in full, with the rest retrieved from reference TRBV5-6 and TRBJ2-1, is DAGVTQSPTHLIKTRGQQVTLRCSPKSGHDTVSWYQQALGQGPQFIFQYYEEEERQRGNFPDRFSGHQFPNYSSELNVNALLLGDSALYLCASSPMLGRGEQFFGPGTRLTVL.

The V gene is TRBV28, the J gene TRBJ1-6; a weak D match, TRBD1 (6 bases). V was shortened by 3 bases and J by 6 bases, with 15 bases between the two germline ends. CDR3 length: 16 residues. CDR1 MDHEN and CDR2 SYDVKM come from the germline V gene. CDR3 sequence (DNA): TGTGCCAGCAGTTTTGTACAGGGAGGTTTTAATTCACCCCTCCACTTT. Translated: CASSFVQGGFNSPLHF.

The J gene is TRBJ1-1, the V gene TRBV11-3; D is perhaps TRBD1 (6 bases). V was shortened by 2 bases and J by 0 bases, with 10 bases between the two germline ends. Germline V gene data show CDR1 as SGHNT and CDR2 as YENEEA. This CDR3 has 15 amino acids. This CDR3 reads CASSLQGSLNTEAFF. The CDR3 DNA sequence: TGTGCCAGCAGCTTACAGGGGAGCTTGAACACTGAAGCTTTCTTT.

V usage is TRBV6-5 and J usage is TRBJ1-4; D is ambiguous. Per the germline V gene, CDR1 is MNHEY and CDR2 is SVGAGI. With 0 bases removed from V and 6 bases from J, the gap between germline ends came to 11 bases. The CDR3 consists of 15 residues. The CDR3 loop reads CASSYSGSGDEKLFF. CDR3 coding DNA: TGTGCCAGCAGTTACTCGGGAAGCGGGGATGAAAAACTGTTTTTT.

The sample holds one count of this clone. The chain has TRBV2 and TRBJ2-5, with 9 bases identical to TRBD2. The CDR3 extends over 14 amino acids. V gave up 4 bases and J gave up 2 bases; unmatched junction bases: 2. Per germline, CDR1 SNHLY and CDR2 FYNNEI. This CDR3 is CASSGAGGQETQYF. For the CDR3, the DNA is TGTGCCAGCAGTGGGGCGGGGGGGCAAGAGACCCAGTACTTC.

CDR3 nucleotide sequence: TGTGCCAGCAGCCTTCAAGAGACCCAGTACTTC. This gives the protein CASSLQETQYF. V is TRBV3-1 (or the pseudogene TRBV3-2) and J is TRBJ2-5; no reliable D call. The CDR3 runs to 11 residues. The V gene lost 4 bases and the J gene lost 2 bases, with 2 bases spanning the gap. The germline V gene encodes CDR1 LGHDT and CDR2 YNNKEL (reference sequence).

The chain carries TRBV4-3 and TRBJ1-1; D gene unclear. Deletions cut 0 bases from V and 4 bases from J, with 12 bases between. CDR3 size: 15 residues. Germline-derived CDR1 and CDR2 are LGHNA and YSLEER. CDR3 loop: CASSQDRNRVTEAFF. The DNA for the CDR3 is TGCGCCAGCAGCCAAGATCGGAATAGGGTCACTGAAGCTTTCTTT.

The rearrangement links TRBV29-1 to TRBJ2-7; tentative D call: TRBD1 (6 bases). The germline gives CDR1 SQVTM, CDR2 ANQGSEA. This CDR3 comprises 13 residues. The CDR3 here is CNESGTLSYEQYF. CDR3 nucleotide sequence: TGCAATGAGTCCGGGACACTCTCCTACGAGCAGTACTTC.

This chain uses TRBV5-5 with TRBJ2-7; no clear D gene. The V end lost 0 bases, the J end lost 0 bases, and 7 bases lay between the germline ends. Germline CDR1 and CDR2: SGHKS and YYEKEE (reference sequence). The CDR3 is made up of 14 amino acids. The CDR3 DNA sequence: TGTGCCAGCAGCTTGGCAGCCAGCTCCTACGAGCAGTACTTC. Protein sequence: CASSLAASSYEQYF.

There are a few counts of this clone. V and J are TRBV28 and TRBJ2-5; 13 bases match TRBD2. The junction had 9 bases not matched to a gene; V was cut back by 3 bases and J by 5 bases. This CDR3 spans 17 amino acids. The germline V gene encodes CDR1 MDHEN and CDR2 SYDVKM. The CDR3: CASSFTSGRAGTETQYF. Written as DNA, the CDR3 is TGTGCCAGCAGTTTTACTAGCGGGAGGGCCGGAACGGAGACCCAGTACTTC.

V and J are TRBV2 and TRBJ2-7, with no clear D. In germline, CDR1 is SNHLY, CDR2 FYNNEI. Trimming stripped 6 bases from V and 1 base from J, with 13 bases between. The CDR3 loop spans 14 amino acids. The CDR3 region is CASRERETSYEQYF. CDR3 nucleotide sequence: TGTGCCAGCAGGGAGCGTGAAACTTCCTACGAGCAGTACTTC.

CDR3 in DNA: TGTGCCAGCAGTCCTAGGGGTTCTGTTGAAAAACTGTTTTTT. Its translation is CASSPRGSVEKLFF. This rearrangement joins TRBV6-5 to TRBJ1-4, with a tentative D call TRBD1 (5 bases). Trimming cost V 5 bases and J 7 bases, with 14 bases left between them. There are 14 residues in the CDR3. CDR1 MNHEY and CDR2 SVGAGI come from the germline V gene.

This clone has a single count. This rearrangement joins TRBV7-3 to TRBJ1-3; no definite D call. Germline CDR1 reads SGHTA; CDR2 reads FQGTGA. V lost 5 bases to trimming and J lost 0 bases, with 14 bases between them. The CDR3 has 16 amino acids. CDR3 sequence (DNA): TGTGCCAGCAGCCCGACGGGATATAGCTCTGGAAACACCATATATTTT. This translates into CASSPTGYSSGNTIYF.

The gene calls are TRBV28 and TRBJ2-7; 10 bases agree with TRBD1. V lost 7 bases and J lost 4; bases outside the gene matches: 10. This CDR3 is built from 15 residues. Germline loops: CDR1 MDHEN, CDR2 SYDVKM. CDR3: CASNPAGTGAYEQYF. The DNA for the CDR3 is TGTGCCAGCAACCCCGCAGGGACAGGGGCGTACGAGCAGTACTTC.

This clone was observed a handful of times. V gene TRBV11-3 combines with J gene TRBJ1-2, with a weak D call TRBD1 (5 bases). This CDR3 has 12 residues. With 5 bases removed from V and 11 bases from J, the gap between germline ends came to 15 bases. Germline V CDR1 and CDR2: SGHNT, YENEEA. The CDR3 is CASSLGPGSYTF. The CDR3 nucleotides read TGTGCCAGCAGCCTGGGACCGGGCTCTTACACCTTC.

Remarks on this clone: Other DNA sequences in the sample encode the same CDR3. The V and J genes are TRBV6-5 and TRBJ1-6; 7 bases match TRBD1. Germline V gene data show CDR1 as MNHEY and CDR2 as SVGAGI. The V and J ends lost 6 bases and 7 bases, in that order; junction bases with no gene match: 3. The CDR3 runs to 13 residues. CDR3 in amino acids: CASRQGTNSPLHF. DNA of the CDR3: TGTGCCAGCAGACAGGGGACCAATTCACCCCTCCACTTT.

This clone was observed a few times. This rearrangement joins TRBV7-9 to TRBJ1-2; no reliable D call. This CDR3 is built from 13 residues. Germline loops: CDR1 SEHNR, CDR2 FQNEAQ (reference sequence). V was trimmed by 5 bases and J by 7 bases, leaving 14 bases between them. The DNA for the CDR3 is TGTGCCAGCAGCACGGTACCGCCTCGTGGCTACACCTTC. It is translated as CASSTVPPRGYTF.

This clone was seen a single time. The chain combines TRBV5-1 with TRBJ2-2; D is possibly TRBD2 (6 bases). V lost 0 bases and J 5 bases, leaving 14 bases between the germline ends. CDR3 length equals 16 residues. Per germline, CDR1 SGHRS and CDR2 YFSETQ. The CDR3 is CASSLGGKVETGELFF. In nucleotides, the CDR3 is TGCGCCAGCAGCTTGGGCGGGAAGGTTGAAACCGGGGAGCTGTTTTTT.

The chain couples TRBV5-1 to TRBJ2-2; 7 nucleotides line up with TRBD1. This CDR3 is 15 amino acids long. After removal of 3 bases from V and 0 bases from J, the junction contained 2 bases not matched to a gene. Germline V CDR1 and CDR2: SGHRS, YFSETQ. CDR3 loop: CASSSGQTNTGELFF. The CDR3 DNA reads TGCGCCAGCAGCTCGGGACAGACGAACACCGGGGAGCTGTTTTTT.

V usage is TRBV29-1 and J usage is TRBJ2-1; D is unresolved. The germline V gene encodes CDR1 SQVTM and CDR2 ANQGSEA. This CDR3 spans 15 amino acids. Trimming removed 1 base at V and 2 bases at J, with 12 bases between. The CDR3 nucleotides read TGCAGCGTTGAAGGGGATATTAAGACCTACAATGAGCAGTTCTTC. Encoded protein: CSVEGDIKTYNEQFF.

V usage is TRBV24-1 and J usage is TRBJ1-5; maybe TRBD1 (6 bases). The V and J ends lost 2 bases and 3 bases respectively, with 7 bases between them. This CDR3 region has 14 residues. Per germline, CDR1 KGHDR and CDR2 SFDVKD. The CDR3 region has the DNA TGTGCCACCAGTGATTACAGGGTCAATCAGCCCCAGCATTTT. Translation gives CATSDYRVNQPQHF.

This clone was found once. V and J are TRBV9 and TRBJ2-1; 9 bases match TRBD2. J lost 10 bases, V lost 3 bases, and 17 bases had no gene match. CDR1 SGDLS and CDR2 YYNGEE come from the germline V gene. The CDR3 totals 17 residues. The CDR3 nucleotides are TGTGCCAGCAGCGACCTCCGGGGGGCTAGCGGGAAGGAGGAGCAGTTCTTC. It yields the protein CASSDLRGASGKEEQFF.

This clone was seen a few times. The chain has TRBV6-1 and TRBJ1-4; tentative D call: TRBD1 (5 bases). Deletions cut 1 base from V and 8 bases from J, with 5 bases between. This CDR3 contains 12 residues. The germline V gene has CDR1 MNHNS and CDR2 SASEGT. In nucleotides, the CDR3 is TGTGCCAGCAGTGAAGGACAGGAAAAACTGTTTTTT. Protein: CASSEGQEKLFF.

V is TRBV30 and J is TRBJ2-2; 11 nucleotides agree with TRBD1. This CDR3 spans 17 amino acids. Unmatched junction bases numbered 11, after V lost 3 bases and J lost 5 bases. Germline CDR1 is GTSNPN and CDR2 is SVGIG (reference sequence). The CDR3 sequence is CAWSHASGTGGTGELFF. DNA for the CDR3: TGTGCCTGGAGCCATGCCTCCGGGACAGGGGGGACCGGGGAGCTGTTTTTT.

The rearrangement joins TRBV7-6 to TRBJ1-3, with D unclear. The CDR3 loop spans 18 amino acids. Looked up from germline, CDR1 is SGHVS and CDR2 is FNYEAQ. Trimming shortened V by 2 bases and J by 0 bases, and 17 bases separated the two germline ends. The CDR3 sequence: CASSLWASYVSSGNTIYF. The CDR3 nucleotides read TGTGCCAGCAGCTTATGGGCCTCGTACGTAAGCTCTGGAAACACCATATATTTT.

The V and J genes are TRBV12-3 or TRBV12-4 and TRBJ1-1; 7 bases are shared with TRBD1. Trimming at V came to 1 base and at J to 6 bases, leaving 2 bases not matched to a gene. The CDR3 is 13 residues long. The CDR3: CASSLGQGPEAFF. The CDR3 DNA reads as TGTGCCAGCAGTTTAGGACAGGGTCCTGAAGCTTTCTTT.